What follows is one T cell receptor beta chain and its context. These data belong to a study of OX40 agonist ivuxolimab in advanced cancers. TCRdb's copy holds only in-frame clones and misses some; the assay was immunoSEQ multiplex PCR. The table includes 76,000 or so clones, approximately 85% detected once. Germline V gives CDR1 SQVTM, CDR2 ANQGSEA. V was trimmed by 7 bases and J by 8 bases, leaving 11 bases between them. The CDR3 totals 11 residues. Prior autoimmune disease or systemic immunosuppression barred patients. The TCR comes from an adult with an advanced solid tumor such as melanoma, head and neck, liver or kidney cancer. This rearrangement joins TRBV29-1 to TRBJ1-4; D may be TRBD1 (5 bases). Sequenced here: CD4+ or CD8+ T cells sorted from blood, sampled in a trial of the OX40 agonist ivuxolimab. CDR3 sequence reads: CSAGGEEKLFF. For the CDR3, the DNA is TGCAGCGCTGGGGGGGAGGAAAAACTGTTTTTT.